One sample yielded the 31 T cell receptor beta chains listed below, sequenced in a study of PD-L1 blockade in urothelial cancer. Here immunoSEQ multiplex PCR was the method, and the copy in TCRdb shows in-frame clones only, minus some. Of approximately 100,000 clones listed, roughly nine tenths are singletons. Sequencing used PBMCs, obtained around atezolizumab (anti-PD-L1) treatment. All receptors come from an elderly woman with urothelial cancer.

The CDR3 loop is CASSYNTPGGELFF. DNA for the CDR3: TGTGCCAGCAGTTACAACACCCCGGGCGGGGAGCTGTTTTTT. The genes are TRBV6-6 and TRBJ2-2, with no clear D. Germline CDR1 is MNHNY and CDR2 is SVGAGI (reference sequence). The CDR3 has 14 amino acids. V dropped 2 bases and J dropped 7 bases, with 11 bases sitting between them.

The chain uses TRBV5-4 and TRBJ2-1; TRBD2 aligns across 13 bases. CDR3 size: 19 residues. With V trimmed by 4 bases and J by 4 bases, 14 bases remained unmatched. CDR1 and CDR2 (germline): SGHNT, YYREEE (reference sequence). CDR3 bases: TGTGCCAGCAGCCCCCGAGGGTCGACTAGCGGGAGGTGGTACAATGAGCAGTTCTTC. Encoded protein: CASSPRGSTSGRWYNEQFF.

The rearrangement links TRBV4-1 to TRBJ1-2; no firm D call. CDR1 is MGHRA and CDR2 is YSYEKL in the germline V gene. The CDR3 extends over 16 amino acids. Trimming took off 4 bases at V and 0 bases at J, with 15 bases between the two ends. The CDR3 region is CASSLSRTGSNYGYTF. The CDR3 DNA reads as TGCGCCAGCAGCCTTAGTCGGACGGGATCTAACTATGGCTACACCTTC.

This chain joins TRBV9 and TRBJ1-2; D gene uncertain. This CDR3 is 12 amino acids long. Trimming removed 6 bases from V and 2 bases from J, with 8 bases in between. Germline loops: CDR1 SGDLS, CDR2 YYNGEE. CDR3 amino acids: CASNEPNYGYTF. CDR3 nucleotide sequence: TGTGCCAGCAACGAGCCAAACTATGGCTACACCTTC.

V is TRBV7-9 and J is TRBJ2-1; D possibly corresponds to TRBD1 (5 bases). The CDR3 contains 13 residues. Trimming pared 1 base from V and 12 bases from J, leaving 13 bases between. From germline, CDR1 is SEHNR and CDR2 FQNEAQ (reference sequence). CDR3 residues: CASSLGGKFGQFF. CDR3 nucleotide sequence: TGTGCCAGCAGCTTAGGGGGCAAGTTCGGGCAGTTCTTC.

V and J are TRBV30 and TRBJ2-7; 7 bases align to TRBD1. Trimming removed 0 bases from V and 0 bases from J; junction bases left unmatched: 11. CDR1 is GTSNPN and CDR2 is SVGIG in the germline V gene (reference sequence). The CDR3 extends over 17 amino acids. This CDR3 reads CAWSVGGSGQYSYEQYF. In DNA form, the CDR3 reads TGTGCCTGGAGTGTAGGGGGCAGCGGACAATACTCCTACGAGCAGTACTTC.

The rearrangement links TRBV15 to TRBJ2-7; 7 bases fit TRBD2. Germline V gives CDR1 LNHNV, CDR2 YYDKDF (reference sequence). This CDR3 comprises 13 residues. J gave up 2 bases and V 4 bases, and 2 bases lay outside the gene matches. DNA for the CDR3: TGTGCCACCAGCACCGGGACTACCTACGAGCAGTACTTC. This codes for CATSTGTTYEQYF. The variable domain in full, with the rest retrieved from reference TRBV15 and TRBJ2-7, is DAMVIQNPRYQVTQFGKPVTLSCSQTLNHNVMYWYQQKSSQAPKLLFHYYDKDFNNEADTPDNFQSRRPNTSFCFLDIRSPGLGDTAMYLCATSTGTTYEQYFGPGTRLTVT.

In its sample, this clone was seen once. The J gene is TRBJ2-1, the V gene TRBV7-8, with a tentative D call TRBD1 (6 bases). The CDR3 spans 17 residues. From germline, CDR1 is SGHVS and CDR2 FQNEAQ. The V and J ends lost 0 bases and 0 bases respectively, with 12 bases between them. The CDR3 region has the DNA TGTGCCAGCAGCTTAGCGTTACAGGGAAGCTCCTACAATGAGCAGTTCTTC. Its translation: CASSLALQGSSYNEQFF.

This clone was found once. The genes are TRBV28 and TRBJ2-1; tentatively, D is TRBD2 (7 bases). This CDR3 has 15 amino acids. The germline V and J ends were trimmed by 7 bases and 5 bases, with 18 bases remaining between them. Germline V lookup: CDR1 MDHEN, CDR2 SYDVKM. The CDR3 loop is CASILRGAGDNEQFF. As DNA, the CDR3 is TGTGCCAGCATCCTTAGGGGGGCGGGGGACAATGAGCAGTTCTTC.

This clone was seen a single time. CDR3 loop: CASSGFGDGYTF. DNA for the CDR3: TGTGCCAGCAGTGGGTTTGGAGATGGCTACACCTTC. The rearrangement uses TRBV6-1 and TRBJ1-2; no reliable D call. CDR1 and CDR2 from the germline V gene are MNHNS and SASEGT. Trimming took 4 bases from V and 6 from J, leaving 9 bases between them. The CDR3 is made up of 12 amino acids.

The chain joins TRBV5-4 to TRBJ2-7; 8 bases align to TRBD2. With V trimmed by 3 bases and J by 0 bases, 2 bases remained unmatched. CDR1 is SGHNT, CDR2 YYREEE, per germline (reference sequence). The CDR3 contains 14 residues. The CDR3 region is CASSYLAGSYEQYF. CDR3 nucleotides: TGTGCCAGCAGCTACCTAGCGGGCTCCTACGAGCAGTACTTC.

The chain employs TRBV15 and TRBJ1-1, with 10 bases fitting TRBD1. Germline V lookup: CDR1 LNHNV, CDR2 YYDKDF (reference sequence). J was trimmed by 4 bases and V by 1 base; bases with no gene match: 6. This CDR3 contains 16 residues. This CDR3 is CATSRGGQGGATEAFF. CDR3 coding DNA: TGTGCCACCAGCAGAGGCGGACAGGGGGGGGCCACTGAAGCTTTCTTT.

The V call is TRBV28, the J call TRBJ2-1; 8 bases are shared with TRBD1. This CDR3 has 15 residues. Trimming cost V 6 bases and J 6 bases; bases outside gene matches: 10. The germline gives CDR1 MDHEN, CDR2 SYDVKM. The DNA for the CDR3 is TGTGCCAGCAGCCAAGGGGACAGGAGACTCAATGAGCAGTTCTTC. Amino acid sequence: CASSQGDRRLNEQFF.

The J gene is TRBJ2-7, the V gene TRBV2, with D unclear. Trimming shortened V by 1 base and J by 3 bases, and 7 bases separated the two germline ends. The CDR3 is 13 amino acids. Germline assignment: CDR1 SNHLY and CDR2 FYNNEI. The CDR3 bases are TGTGCCAGCAGTGAAGGGGCCTTCTACGAGCAGTACTTC. Its protein product is CASSEGAFYEQYF.

As to this clone: At one end, the junction sequence differs from germline, possibly due to a read error. The CDR3 sequence: CASSLAVGSGGRDF. CDR3 nucleotide sequence: TGCGCCAGCAGCTTGGCGGTTGGGAGCGGAGGTCGGGACTTC. The chain has TRBV5-1 and TRBJ2-7, with D possibly matching TRBD2 (5 bases). Germline CDR1 is SGHRS and CDR2 is YFSETQ. The CDR3 is 14 amino acids.

This clone was detected only once. J is TRBJ2-7 and V is TRBV4-1; D gene ambiguous. Germline V gene data show CDR1 as MGHRA and CDR2 as YSYEKL. This CDR3 region has 13 residues. Deletions cut 0 bases from V and 5 bases from J, with 8 bases between. The CDR3 sequence is CASSQENRNEQYF. Written as DNA, the CDR3 is TGCGCCAGCAGCCAAGAAAACAGAAACGAGCAGTACTTC.

This chain links TRBV6-5 with TRBJ2-3; TRBD1 is a possible D gene (6 bases). The CDR3 extends over 13 amino acids. Germline CDR1 reads MNHEY; CDR2 reads SVGAGI. Trimming shortened V by 6 bases and J by 2 bases, and 9 bases separated the two germline ends. CDR3: CASRDRVTDTQYF. In DNA form, the CDR3 reads TGTGCCAGCAGGGACAGAGTCACAGATACGCAGTATTTT.

The chain carries TRBV7-9 and TRBJ1-1; TRBD1 matches 8 bases. The germline V gene encodes CDR1 SEHNR and CDR2 FQNEAQ (reference sequence). The CDR3 spans 16 residues. Trimming took 1 base from V and 4 from J; bases not matched to a gene: 8. CDR3 residues: CASSLVVDRGGTEAFF. The CDR3 DNA is TGTGCCAGCAGCTTAGTGGTAGACAGGGGTGGCACTGAAGCTTTCTTT.

This sequence joins TRBV5-1 and TRBJ2-1, with TRBD2 identical over 9 bases. Trimming cost V 4 bases and J 3 bases; bases outside gene matches: 8. The V gene's germline CDR1 is SGHRS and CDR2 YFSETQ. This CDR3 spans 16 amino acids. The CDR3 region has the DNA TGCGCCAGCAGCCCTTCCCCTAGCGGGGACTACAATGAGCAGTTCTTC. It yields the protein CASSPSPSGDYNEQFF.

This chain links TRBV9 with TRBJ1-3; maybe TRBD1 (6 bases). CDR1 and CDR2 from the germline V gene are SGDLS and YYNGEE. The V gene lost 1 base and the J gene lost 2 bases, with 10 bases spanning the gap. This CDR3 has 15 residues. The DNA of the CDR3 is TGTGCCAGCAGCGTAACACAGGGTACTGGAAACACCATATATTTT. Amino acid sequence: CASSVTQGTGNTIYF.

This clone appeared a single time. The V call is TRBV7-9, the J call TRBJ1-4, with no clear D. V dropped 1 base and J dropped 8 bases, with 8 bases sitting between them. This CDR3 contains 13 residues. CDR1 is SEHNR and CDR2 is FQNEAQ in the germline V gene (reference sequence). CDR3 protein: CASSLGQREKLFF. CDR3 nucleotide sequence: TGTGCCAGCAGCTTAGGCCAGCGCGAAAAACTGTTTTTT.

This chain joins TRBV14 and TRBJ2-7, with D unresolved. This CDR3 is built from 13 residues. V was shortened by 0 bases and J by 6 bases, with 9 bases between the two germline ends. Germline V CDR1 and CDR2: SGHDN, FVKESK. The CDR3 sequence: CASSQDLGFEQYF. In DNA form, the CDR3 reads TGTGCCAGCAGCCAAGATCTCGGTTTCGAGCAGTACTTC.

J is TRBJ2-5 and V is TRBV28; TRBD2 is a possible D gene (6 bases). The CDR3 length is 14 residues. V was clipped by 6 bases and J by 1 base, with 12 bases between them. Germline V gene data show CDR1 as MDHEN and CDR2 as SYDVKM. The CDR3: CASRAGSSQETQYF. The CDR3 coding sequence is TGTGCCAGCAGGGCGGGGTCTAGCCAAGAGACCCAGTACTTC. Full variable domain (remainder filled in from reference TRBV28 and TRBJ2-5): DVKVTQSSRYLVKRTGEKVFLECVQDMDHENMFWYRQDPGLGLRLIYFSYDVKMKEKGDIPEGYSVSREKKERFSLILESASTNQTSMYLCASRAGSSQETQYFGPGTRLLVL.

The J gene is TRBJ2-7, the V gene TRBV5-6; 9 nucleotides align to TRBD2. The CDR3 has 15 amino acids. The germline gives CDR1 SGHDT, CDR2 YYEEEE. Germline trimming cut 4 bases from V and 5 bases from J; bases unmatched to any gene: 10. CDR3 bases: TGTGCCAGCAGCCCGAAAGGTCTAGCGGGACACGAGCAGTACTTC. Translation gives CASSPKGLAGHEQYF.

J is TRBJ2-1 and V is TRBV5-1, with a possible D match to TRBD1 (7 bases). Trimming pared 4 bases from V and 3 bases from J, leaving 14 bases between. The CDR3 has 15 residues. Germline lookup yields CDR1 SGHRS and CDR2 YFSETQ. The CDR3 loop reads CASSMEGTDYNEQFF. Here the CDR3 DNA reads TGCGCCAGCAGCATGGAGGGGACAGACTACAATGAGCAGTTCTTC.

V and J are TRBV5-4 and TRBJ2-1; maybe TRBD1 (6 bases). CDR1 and CDR2 from the germline V gene are SGHNT and YYREEE (reference sequence). Trimming took off 4 bases at V and 1 base at J, with 24 bases between the two ends. The CDR3 runs to 19 residues. The CDR3 loop is CASSIGVGAVRGSYNEQFF. In DNA, the CDR3 is TGTGCCAGCAGCATAGGGGTAGGGGCGGTGAGGGGGTCCTACAATGAGCAGTTCTTC.

The chain carries TRBV5-4 and TRBJ2-3; D is perhaps TRBD2 (6 bases). V gave up 4 bases and J gave up 9 bases, with 18 bases separating them. The CDR3 sequence is 14 residues long. Germline CDR1 reads SGHNT; CDR2 reads YYREEE (reference sequence). CDR3 coding DNA: TGTGCCAGCAGCCCCTCTAGCGACGCCGTGACGCAGTATTTT. Protein product: CASSPSSDAVTQYF.

J is TRBJ1-5 and V is TRBV5-1, with 10 bases aligning to TRBD1. Germline CDR1 and CDR2: SGHRS and YFSETQ. The CDR3 runs 15 residues. Losses at the gene ends were 0 bases for V and 5 bases for J; bases not matched to a gene: 2. Here the CDR3 DNA reads TGCGCCAGCAGCTTGGGGGACAGGGGAGATCAGCCCCAGCATTTT. Translating it yields CASSLGDRGDQPQHF.

The rearrangement uses TRBV9 and TRBJ2-1; 9 nucleotides match TRBD1. CDR1 and CDR2 from the germline V gene are SGDLS and YYNGEE. With 2 bases clipped from V and 3 bases from J, the junction kept 6 bases outside the gene matches. The CDR3 is 16 residues long. The CDR3 sequence: CASSVEQGASYNEQFF. The CDR3 nucleotides read TGTGCCAGCAGCGTTGAACAGGGGGCAAGCTACAATGAGCAGTTCTTC.

This chain connects TRBV11-2 to TRBJ1-2; possibly TRBD1 for D (6 bases). This CDR3 region has 14 residues. Trimming took 6 bases from V and 4 from J, leaving 15 bases between them. Germline V lookup: CDR1 SGHAT, CDR2 FQNNGV. The CDR3 DNA sequence: TGTGCCAGCAGTCGGCCAGGGGAACCCTATGGCTACACCTTC. Translating gives CASSRPGEPYGYTF.

The chain combines TRBV7-2 with TRBJ1-5; D not resolved. Germline lookup yields CDR1 SGHTA and CDR2 FQGNSA. CDR3 length: 14 residues. Trimming stripped 1 base from V and 2 bases from J, with 6 bases between. As DNA, the CDR3 is TGTGCCAGCAGCTTAGGCCGCGGCAATCAGCCCCAGCATTTT. This codes for CASSLGRGNQPQHF.